The 9 T cell receptor beta chains listed next were all sequenced from one sample in a study of blood T cell repertoires in COVID-19. Data came from immunoSEQ multiplex PCR; TCRdb stores just in-frame clones and leaves some out. This sample has about 180,000 clones; about 91% occur once, and the top ten carry about 2.1%. Sequenced material: PBMCs or T cells enriched from blood (not recorded which). Source of these receptors: a middle-aged woman with acute COVID-19.

The chain couples TRBV2 to TRBJ1-5; 7 bases match TRBD1. The CDR3 spans 16 residues. J lost 6 bases, V lost 6 bases, and 14 bases had no gene match. CDR1 and CDR2 (germline): SNHLY, FYNNEI. The CDR3 DNA reads TGTGCCAGCAGCCCACACAAGGGGGCTCTATTTCAGCCCCAGCATTTT. Its translation is CASSPHKGALFQPQHF. Filled out from reference TRBV2 and TRBJ1-5, the complete variable domain reads EPEVTQTPSHQVTQMGQEVILRCVPISNHLYFYWYRQILGQKVEFLVSFYNNEISEKSEIFDDQFSVERPDGSNFTLKIRSTKLEDSAMYFCASSPHKGALFQPQHFGDGTRLSIL.

The chain uses TRBV5-8 and TRBJ1-5; no clear D gene. This CDR3 region has 17 residues. CDR1 and CDR2 (germline): SGHTS, YDEGEE. Between the trimmed V and J ends, which lost 1 base and 2 bases, there was a span of 16 bases. CDR3 in amino acids: CASSLLTSGFGNQPQHF. The CDR3 coding sequence is TGTGCCAGCAGCTTGTTAACATCTGGCTTCGGCAATCAGCCCCAGCATTTT.

The V call is TRBV28, the J call TRBJ1-3; D is uncertain. The CDR3 is 13 residues long. V was trimmed by 3 bases and J by 6 bases, leaving 9 bases between them. In germline, CDR1 is MDHEN, CDR2 SYDVKM. The CDR3 loop is CASSFLQLNTIYF. The CDR3 coding sequence is TGTGCCAGCAGTTTTTTACAGTTAAACACCATATATTTT. Drawing the rest from reference TRBV28 and TRBJ1-3, the complete variable domain is DVKVTQSSRYLVKRTGEKVFLECVQDMDHENMFWYRQDPGLGLRLIYFSYDVKMKEKGDIPEGYSVSREKKERFSLILESASTNQTSMYLCASSFLQLNTIYFGEGSWLTVV.

The chain carries TRBV4-1 and TRBJ2-7, with 10 positions matching TRBD1. CDR3 length: 14 amino acids. CDR1 and CDR2 (germline): MGHRA, YSYEKL. J was trimmed by 4 bases and V by 4 bases; bases with no gene match: 4. In DNA form, the CDR3 reads TGCGCCAGCAGCCCCCGACAGGGGGCTTACGAGCAGTACTTC. Translation gives CASSPRQGAYEQYF.

The V gene is TRBV10-3, the J gene TRBJ2-7; 8 bases match TRBD1. The germline V gene has CDR1 ENHRY and CDR2 SYGVKD. This CDR3 spans 14 amino acids. V shed 7 bases, J shed 0 bases, and the junction held 5 bases outside the gene matches. CDR3 nucleotides: TGTGCCATCACGGACAGGGTTATCTCCTACGAGCAGTACTTC. This codes for CAITDRVISYEQYF.

The CDR3 nucleotides are TGCGCCAGCAGCCCGAGGGGCGCCGGGACAGGGACCCCTTGGGACATTCAGTACTTC. Protein: CASSPRGAGTGTPWDIQYF. V and J are TRBV5-1 and TRBJ2-4; 9 positions agree with TRBD1. CDR3 length: 19 amino acids. Losses at the gene ends were 4 bases for V and 8 bases for J; bases not matched to a gene: 22. CDR1 and CDR2 (germline): SGHRS, YFSETQ.

This clone was recorded only once. V gene TRBV7-3 combines with J gene TRBJ2-7; weak D call: TRBD2 (7 bases). V was trimmed by 1 base and J by 2 bases, leaving 9 bases between them. CDR3 length: 14 residues. The germline gives CDR1 SGHTA, CDR2 FQGTGA. The CDR3 sequence is CASSLNGGPYEQYF. CDR3 nucleotide sequence: TGTGCCAGCAGCTTAAACGGGGGGCCCTACGAGCAGTACTTC. The full variable domain, its missing parts supplied by reference TRBV7-3 and TRBJ2-7, is GAGVSQTPSNKVTEKGKYVELRCDPISGHTALYWYRQSLGQGPEFLIYFQGTGAADDSGLPNDRFFAVRPEGSVSTLKIQRTERGDSAVYLCASSLNGGPYEQYFGPGTRLTVT.

This chain connects TRBV15 to TRBJ2-1; D might be TRBD2 (6 bases). V lost 5 bases and J lost 0, with 20 bases in between. The length of the CDR3 is 18 residues. Germline V gene sequence: CDR1 LNHNV, CDR2 YYDKDF (reference sequence). In DNA form, the CDR3 reads TGTGCCACCAGCGAACCGGGAGAGCTAAAGGGCTCCTACAATGAGCAGTTCTTC. The encoded protein is CATSEPGELKGSYNEQFF. Combining the CDR3 with reference TRBV15 and TRBJ2-1 gives the whole variable domain DAMVIQNPRYQVTQFGKPVTLSCSQTLNHNVMYWYQQKSSQAPKLLFHYYDKDFNNEADTPDNFQSRRPNTSFCFLDIRSPGLGDTAMYLCATSEPGELKGSYNEQFFGPGTRLTVL.

The chain is built from TRBV30 and TRBJ2-5, with 8 bases that match TRBD2. CDR1 GTSNPN and CDR2 SVGIG come from the germline V gene (reference sequence). The ends lost 4 bases at V and 5 bases at J; junction bases unmatched: 12. The CDR3 spans 15 residues. As DNA, the CDR3 is TGTGCCTGGACGGAACGGGGGGGCCACTGGGAGACCCAGTACTTC. Protein sequence: CAWTERGGHWETQYF.